This T cell receptor (beta chain) is drawn from a study of T cell responses to AZD1222 COVID-19 vaccine. Generated by immunoSEQ multiplex PCR, the TCRdb table keeps only in-frame clones and is missing some. Seen here are about 84,000 clones, 87% observed once, and the top ten hold about 1.6%. This clone was counted a single time. Antigen specificity is unknown. The germline gives CDR1 SGHTA, CDR2 FQGNSA. The CDR3 is made up of 16 amino acids. V lost 2 bases, J lost 2 bases, and 13 bases lay in between. Study-level results: The study reported that nearly half of spike-specific TCRs target unmutated variant regions. Elevations in Spike-specific TCR breadth and depth followed administration of two AZD1222 doses.

Sequenced material: peripheral blood, taken on day 0 of AZD1222 vaccination. The chain is built from TRBV7-2 and TRBJ1-5; D perhaps matches TRBD1 (6 bases). The clonotype comes from an adult in good health. CDR3 DNA: TGTGCCAGCAGCTTATACGGGGGCGCAGGCAATCAGCCCCAGCATTTT. It encodes CASSLYGGAGNQPQHF.